This T cell receptor beta chain appears in the sequencing data of a study of T-cell memory formation after mild COVID-19. The V gene lost 0 bases and the J gene lost 6 bases, with 8 bases spanning the gap. Per germline, CDR1 SGHTA and CDR2 FQGNSA. The CDR3 covers 13 residues. It was 5'RACE with constant-segment primers that produced the TCR alpha and TCR beta cDNA libraries, which carried sample barcodes and UMIs. In TCRdb, the 5' RACE reads were re-called with MiXCR into one record per CDR3 protein. Of around 200,000 distinct CDR3 sequences listed, around 16% are singletons. This receptor was taken from an adult woman who had mild COVID-19 (a few samples of this study predate the infection). Cell type and time point are not known. This chain uses TRBV7-2 with TRBJ1-1; the D is unclear. Source material: PBMCs or a T cell subset sorted from them (not recorded which). CDR3 amino acids: CASSLARASEAFF. Here the CDR3 DNA reads TGTGCCAGCAGCTTAGCGAGGGCCTCTGAAGCTTTCTTT.